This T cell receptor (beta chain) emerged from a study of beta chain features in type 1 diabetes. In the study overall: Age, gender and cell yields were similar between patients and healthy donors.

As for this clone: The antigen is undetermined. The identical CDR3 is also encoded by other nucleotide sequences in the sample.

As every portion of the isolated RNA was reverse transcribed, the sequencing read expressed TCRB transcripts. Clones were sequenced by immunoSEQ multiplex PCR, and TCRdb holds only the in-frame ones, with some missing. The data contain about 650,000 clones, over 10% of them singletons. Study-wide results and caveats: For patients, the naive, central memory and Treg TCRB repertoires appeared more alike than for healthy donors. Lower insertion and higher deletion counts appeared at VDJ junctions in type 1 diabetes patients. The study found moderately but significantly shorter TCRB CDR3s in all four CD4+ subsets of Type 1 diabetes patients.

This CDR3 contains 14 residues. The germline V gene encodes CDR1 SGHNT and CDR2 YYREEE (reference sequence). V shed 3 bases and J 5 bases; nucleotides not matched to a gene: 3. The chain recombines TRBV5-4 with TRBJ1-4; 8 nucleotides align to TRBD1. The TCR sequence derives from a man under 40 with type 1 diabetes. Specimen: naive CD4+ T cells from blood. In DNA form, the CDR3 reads TGTGCCAGCAGCTCAGGACAGGGAAATGAAAAACTGTTTTTT. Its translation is CASSSGQGNEKLFF.